A single sample is the source of the 2 T cell receptor beta chains below, sequenced in a study of blood T cells in healthy people across ages. The second PCR ran roughly 6 to 11 cycles with a sample-barcoded 5' primer and J-beta primers. TCRdb reprocessed the 5' RACE reads with MiXCR, giving one entry per CDR3 protein. The sample shows around 1,600,000 distinct CDR3 sequences, 35% to 45% of them seen only once. The specimen was blood. These TCRs come from a woman younger than 35 in good health.

V and J are TRBV5-1 and TRBJ2-5; possible D gene TRBD1, 5 bases. The DNA end is a closer match to TRBJ2-7, so the J assignment may be wrong. The germline V gene encodes CDR1 SGHRS and CDR2 YFSETQ. CDR3 length: 14 amino acids. The chain's CDR3 is CASSLEGHIDEQYF. DNA for the CDR3: TGCGCCAGCAGCTTGGAGGGGCACATCGACGAGCAGTACTTC.

A single count supports this clonotype. The V and J genes are TRBV4-3 and TRBJ2-7, with 12 positions matching TRBD2. CDR3 size: 18 residues. Germline assignment: CDR1 LGHNA and CDR2 YSLEER. J gave up 7 bases and V 0 bases, and 13 bases lay outside the gene matches. The CDR3 is CASSQEGVRLAGANEQYF. Written as DNA, the CDR3 is TGCGCCAGCAGCCAAGAGGGGGTGAGACTAGCGGGAGCGAATGAGCAGTACTTC.